These 27 T cell receptor beta chains share one sample of origin, sequenced in a study of blood T cell repertoires in COVID-19. The table came from immunoSEQ multiplex PCR; TCRdb's copy has only in-frame clones and leaves some out. This sample yields about 250,000 clones, of which 87% are seen a single time; around 3% belongs to the top ten. What was sequenced was peripheral blood. The receptors stem from a young man with active or convalescent COVID-19.

The V gene is TRBV27, the J gene TRBJ1-4, with D possibly being TRBD1 (5 bases). The V gene lost 6 bases and the J gene lost 10 bases, with 15 bases spanning the gap. The CDR3 contains 13 residues. CDR1 and CDR2 (germline): MNHEY, SMNVEV (reference sequence). CDR3 coding DNA: TGTGCCAGCAGGTGGACAACCTCGGGAAAACTGTTTTTT. Translation gives CASRWTTSGKLFF. Full variable domain (rest looked up from reference TRBV27 and TRBJ1-4): EAQVTQNPRYLITVTGKKLTVTCSQNMNHEYMSWYRQDPGLGLRQIYYSMNVEVTDKGDVPEGYKVSRKEKRNFPLILESPSPNQTSLYFCASRWTTSGKLFFGSGTQLSVL.

The chain uses TRBV11-2 and TRBJ1-1; D is perhaps TRBD1 (5 bases). V lost 9 bases and J 0 bases, leaving 17 bases between the germline ends. CDR3 length: 15 residues. The germline CDR1 and CDR2 sequences are SGHAT and FQNNGV. The CDR3 region has the DNA TGTGCCAGTACCACCGCGGGGCAACTGAACACTGAAGCTTTCTTT. This translates into CASTTAGQLNTEAFF.

V and J are TRBV25-1 and TRBJ2-2, with a tentative D call TRBD2 (6 bases). The germline gives CDR1 MGHDK, CDR2 SYGVNS. Trimming removed 9 bases at V and 1 base at J, with 12 bases between. CDR3 length: 14 amino acids. This chain's CDR3 is CASGGKMNTGELFF. The DNA for the CDR3 is TGTGCCAGTGGGGGGAAGATGAACACCGGGGAGCTGTTTTTT.

This chain links TRBV6-2 or TRBV6-3 with TRBJ2-7; D uncertain. CDR1 is MNHEY and CDR2 is SVGEGT in the germline V gene. V was cut by 3 bases and J by 6 bases, with 9 bases left in between. The CDR3 sequence is 12 residues long. The CDR3 here is CASSYESVEQYF. In DNA form, the CDR3 reads TGTGCCAGCAGTTATGAGTCGGTCGAGCAGTACTTC.

This clone was observed once. This chain connects TRBV27 to TRBJ1-6; no reliable D call. Between the trimmed V and J ends, which lost 2 bases and 0 bases, there was a span of 11 bases. There are 17 residues in the CDR3. CDR1 is MNHEY and CDR2 is SMNVEV in the germline V gene (reference sequence). The CDR3 sequence is CASSLKRTSSYNSPLHF. For the CDR3, the DNA is TGTGCCAGCAGTTTAAAGCGTACGAGCTCCTATAATTCACCCCTCCACTTT.

This clone was seen just once. V and J are TRBV27 and TRBJ2-1; 7 bases line up with TRBD2. This CDR3 spans 16 amino acids. The V gene's germline CDR1 is MNHEY and CDR2 SMNVEV (reference sequence). V was clipped by 2 bases and J by 6 bases; unmatched bases: 10. The CDR3 DNA is TGTGCCAGCAGTTTACATCGGGGTAGCGGGCTCAATGAGCAGTTCTTC. This gives the protein CASSLHRGSGLNEQFF.

The gene calls are TRBV12-5 and TRBJ2-7; 7 nucleotides line up with TRBD1. The CDR3 covers 13 residues. The germline V gene has CDR1 LGHNT and CDR2 FRNRAP. V lost 6 bases, J lost 5 bases, and 7 bases stayed unmatched. The CDR3 bases are TGTGCTAGTGGCCAGACAGGGATCCACGAGCAGTACTTC. Translation: CASGQTGIHEQYF. The variable domain in full, with the rest retrieved from reference TRBV12-5 and TRBJ2-7, is DARVTQTPRHKVTEMGQEVTMRCQPILGHNTVFWYRQTMMQGLELLAYFRNRAPLDDSGMPKDRFSAEMPDATLATLKIQPSEPRDSAVYFCASGQTGIHEQYFGPGTRLTVT.

This clone was detected only once. The V and J genes are TRBV4-2 and TRBJ1-1; perhaps TRBD1 as D (5 bases). The length of the CDR3 is 14 residues. Trimming shortened V by 2 bases and J by 3 bases, and 10 bases separated the two germline ends. Germline CDR1 reads LGHNA; CDR2 reads YNFKEQ. CDR3 bases: TGTGCCAGCAGCCAACAGGGTGTGGACACTGAAGCTTTCTTT. Translation gives CASSQQGVDTEAFF.

The chain uses TRBV13 and TRBJ1-1, with 8 bases identical to TRBD1. This CDR3 is 14 amino acids long. CDR1 is PRHDT and CDR2 is FYEKMQ in the germline V gene (reference sequence). With V trimmed by 5 bases and J by 4 bases, 6 bases remained unmatched. The CDR3 nucleotides are TGTGCCAGCAGCCCTTGGACAGGGACCACTGAAGCTTTCTTT. Its translation is CASSPWTGTTEAFF.

The CDR3 here is CASRQTGGILIYGYTF. The CDR3 DNA sequence: TGTGCCAGCAGACAGACAGGGGGCATTCTCATCTATGGCTACACCTTC. This rearrangement joins TRBV21-1 to TRBJ1-2; the table gives TRBD1 as D, unverified against the DNA. TRBV21-1 is designated a pseudogene. The CDR3 is 16 residues long.

V and J are TRBV6-2 or TRBV6-3 and TRBJ2-2, with 7 bases lining up with TRBD1. The germline gives CDR1 MNHEY, CDR2 SVGEGT. V lost 6 bases to trimming and J lost 5 bases; unmatched junction nucleotides: 6. The CDR3 is 14 amino acids. The CDR3 loop reads CASSRDSWTGELFF. DNA of the CDR3: TGTGCCAGCAGCCGGGACAGTTGGACCGGGGAGCTGTTTTTT.

The chain couples TRBV28 to TRBJ2-1; the match to TRBD1 covers 9 bases. Losses at the gene ends were 5 bases for V and 7 bases for J; bases not matched to a gene: 12. The CDR3 has 16 amino acids. Germline CDR1 reads MDHEN; CDR2 reads SYDVKM. The CDR3 loop is CASSPTGTGLKNEQFF. As DNA, the CDR3 is TGTGCCAGCAGTCCAACCGGGACAGGGTTGAAAAATGAGCAGTTCTTC.

The CDR3 sequence: CASRTDRTNYGYTF. As DNA, the CDR3 is TGTGCCAGCAGAACCGACAGAACTAACTATGGCTACACCTTC. V usage is TRBV28 and J usage is TRBJ1-2, with a tentative D call TRBD1 (5 bases). Germline V CDR1 and CDR2: MDHEN, SYDVKM. The ends were cut back, 6 bases at V and 0 bases at J, with 11 bases in the middle. The CDR3 consists of 14 residues.

This rearrangement joins TRBV6-5 to TRBJ1-1; TRBD1 is a possible D gene (5 bases). This CDR3 comprises 14 residues. Trimming took off 5 bases at V and 0 bases at J, with 10 bases between the two ends. Germline V CDR1 and CDR2: MNHEY, SVGAGI. The CDR3 region is CASSQRQMNTEAFF. Here the CDR3 DNA reads TGTGCCAGCAGTCAGCGACAGATGAACACTGAAGCTTTCTTT.

The V call is TRBV7-9, the J call TRBJ1-2; 8 nucleotides agree with TRBD1. This CDR3 region has 15 residues. V was pared by 6 bases and J by 5 bases, with 11 bases of the junction left unmatched. Germline values: CDR1 SEHNR, CDR2 FQNEAQ (reference sequence). DNA of the CDR3: TGTGCCAGCAGTCGGACTACCCACAGGGGGTATGGCTACACCTTC. This codes for CASSRTTHRGYGYTF.

This rearrangement joins TRBV19 to TRBJ2-7; TRBD2 matches 7 bases. CDR1 and CDR2 from the germline V gene are LNHDA and SQIVND (reference sequence). The V and J ends lost 4 bases and 3 bases, in that order; junction bases with no gene match: 6. This CDR3 is built from 14 residues. The DNA for the CDR3 is TGTGCCAGTAGTACGCGGGAGCAGGTCTACGAGCAGTACTTC. It is translated as CASSTREQVYEQYF. Looking up the rest from reference TRBV19 and TRBJ2-7 gives the full variable domain: DGGITQSPKYLFRKEGQNVTLSCEQNLNHDAMYWYRQDPGQGLRLIYYSQIVNDFQKGDIAEGYSVSREKKESFPLTVTSAQKNPTAFYLCASSTREQVYEQYFGPGTRLTVT.

The chain recombines TRBV11-2 with TRBJ1-1; D is perhaps TRBD1 (6 bases). The V end lost 6 bases, the J end lost 2 bases, and 13 bases lay between the germline ends. The CDR3 is 14 amino acids. CDR1 and CDR2 (germline): SGHAT, FQNNGV. The chain's CDR3 is CASRLNRANTEAFF. In DNA, the CDR3 is TGTGCCAGCAGGTTGAACAGGGCAAACACTGAAGCTTTCTTT.

V is TRBV5-1 and J is TRBJ2-3; 11 bases fit TRBD2. The CDR3 runs to 15 residues. The trim removed 2 bases at V and 6 bases at J, leaving 5 bases unmatched. Germline V CDR1 and CDR2: SGHRS, YFSETQ. The CDR3 protein is CASSLGLAGGDTQYF. In DNA, the CDR3 is TGCGCCAGCAGCTTAGGACTAGCGGGTGGGGATACGCAGTATTTT.

The genes are TRBV5-1 and TRBJ2-5; 9 bases line up with TRBD2. This CDR3 spans 16 amino acids. The V segment lost 2 bases and the J segment 2 bases; nucleotides outside the gene matches: 7. Germline assignment: CDR1 SGHRS and CDR2 YFSETQ. CDR3 sequence: CASSFGSGGPQETQYF. CDR3 nucleotide sequence: TGCGCCAGCAGCTTCGGTAGCGGGGGCCCTCAAGAGACCCAGTACTTC. The full variable domain, its missing parts supplied by reference TRBV5-1 and TRBJ2-5, is KAGVTQTPRYLIKTRGQQVTLSCSPISGHRSVSWYQQTPGQGLQFLFEYFSETQRNKGNFPGRFSGRQFSNSRSEMNVSTLELGDSALYLCASSFGSGGPQETQYFGPGTRLLVL.

The chain uses TRBV18 and TRBJ2-7; no definite D call. This CDR3 region has 15 residues. V was cut by 3 bases and J by 0 bases, with 12 bases left in between. Germline V gene sequence: CDR1 KGHSH, CDR2 LQKENI. The CDR3 is CASSPLRMFSYEQYF. In nucleotides, the CDR3 is TGTGCCAGCTCACCTCTACGCATGTTCTCCTACGAGCAGTACTTC.

V is TRBV7-3 and J is TRBJ2-7; 10 positions match TRBD1. Germline CDR1 and CDR2: SGHTA and FQGTGA. Germline trimming cut 5 bases from V and 7 bases from J; bases unmatched to any gene: 5. The CDR3 length is 13 residues. In DNA form, the CDR3 reads TGTGCCAGCAGCGCGGACAGGGGGACGGAGCAGTACTTC. This gives the protein CASSADRGTEQYF.

Here the CDR3 reads CASSKEGTSGRTPSQYEQFF. In DNA form, the CDR3 reads TGTGCCAGCAGCAAAGAAGGGACTAGCGGGAGGACGCCTTCTCAATACGAGCAGTTCTTC. The chain recombines TRBV21-1 with TRBJ2-1; the table's D call, TRBD2, was not checked against the DNA. TRBV21-1 is tagged as a pseudogene. CDR3 length: 20 residues.

The V gene is TRBV3-1 (or the pseudogene TRBV3-2), the J gene TRBJ2-1; TRBD1 matches at 10 bases. The CDR3 contains 16 residues. The germline V gene encodes CDR1 LGHDT and CDR2 YNNKEL (reference sequence). J gave up 14 bases and V 4 bases, and 17 bases lay outside the gene matches. CDR3 loop: CASSRGQSSDRGQEFF. The CDR3 nucleotides are TGTGCCAGCAGCCGCGGACAATCCTCCGACAGGGGGCAAGAGTTCTTC.

This clone was seen a few times. This chain connects TRBV7-2 to TRBJ1-5; D gene ambiguous. Germline CDR1 is SGHTA and CDR2 is FQGNSA. Trimming took 2 bases from V and 2 from J, leaving 13 bases between them. CDR3 length: 16 amino acids. CDR3 sequence: CASSLNSVRGNQPQHF. In DNA form, the CDR3 reads TGTGCCAGCAGCTTAAATTCCGTGAGAGGCAATCAGCCCCAGCATTTT.

The rearrangement joins TRBV19 to TRBJ1-1; TRBD1 agrees at 9 bases. The V gene end was trimmed by 10 bases and the J gene end by 1 base; junction bases not matched to a gene: 10. The CDR3 loop spans 15 amino acids. From germline, CDR1 is LNHDA and CDR2 SQIVND (reference sequence). The CDR3 reads CATKTGGPSNTEAFF. The CDR3 DNA reads as TGTGCCACCAAAACAGGGGGCCCGTCGAACACTGAAGCTTTCTTT.

V is TRBV5-6 and J is TRBJ2-1, with 16 bases lining up with TRBD2. The CDR3 runs to 14 residues. V dropped 6 bases and J dropped 15; count of bases not matched to a gene: 9. Germline values: CDR1 SGHDT, CDR2 YYEEEE. The CDR3 DNA is TGTGCCAGCATCTTAACGGGACTAGCGGGAGGGCCGTTCTTC. This sequence encodes CASILTGLAGGPFF.

This clone was found a few times. The chain couples TRBV2 to TRBJ2-4; perhaps TRBD1 as D (6 bases). The V end lost 6 bases, the J end lost 9 bases, and 18 bases lay between the germline ends. The CDR3 consists of 14 residues. Germline values: CDR1 SNHLY, CDR2 FYNNEI. In DNA form, the CDR3 reads TGTGCCAGCAGCACAACAGGGTTCGCGACCATTCAGTACTTC. This translates into CASSTTGFATIQYF.